The sequence of this T cell receptor (beta chain) was determined in a study of cytomegalovirus exposure and HLA in healthy donors. Study information: The 120 validation repertoires used the same platform as the 550 to 700 first-cohort repertoires (as reported by a later analysis).

The donors were part of the roughly 110-subject validation cohort, which stood apart from the approximately 640-subject first cohort. Points from the study as a whole: Approximately 160 TCR beta chains were listed as cytomegalovirus-associated. Specificity for CMV antigens was confirmed in vitro for three of the CMV-associated chains.

About this clone itself: What it binds is unknown.

The germline gives CDR1 SGHNT, CDR2 YYREEE (reference sequence). CDR3 length equals 15 residues. Deletions cut 4 bases from V and 1 base from J, with 14 bases between. The repertoire was sequenced with immunoSEQ multiplex PCR; TCRdb's copy has only in-frame clones and lacks some. The data show under 75,000 clones, about 97% seen once. This chain joins TRBV5-4 and TRBJ1-1; D ambiguous. This clonotype originated in a woman younger than 30 in good health and CMV-seropositive. Sequencing was done on a sample of PBMCs. As DNA, the CDR3 is TGTGCCAGCAGCATGGGCCGCACAGCGAACACTGAAGCTTTCTTT. This codes for CASSMGRTANTEAFF.